This TCR beta chain appears in the sequencing data of a study of breast tumors, draining lymph nodes, adjacent tissues. TCRdb re-called the multiplex PCR reads through MiXCR, storing one row per CDR3 protein. Of 140,000 or so distinct CDR3 sequences listed, about 31% are singletons. This clonotype was found many times. What it recognizes is unknown. Axillary draining lymph nodes of breast cancer patients supplied the node samples. Study outcomes and limitations: Compared with basal-like, luminal-like tumors shared significantly more repertoire with nontumor tissue. Tumor repertoires ranked between lymph nodes and nontumor tissue in diversity, with V and J gene preferences. The lymph node origin of tumor T cells was framed as consistent with a hypothesis, not demonstrated. Most tumor T cells seemingly derive from lymph node, then expand in tumor.

This TCR was sampled from a female donor with breast cancer. Some clones in this sample may be carry-over from other donors' samples. The sample was axillary lymph node tissue.

CDR3: CASSMGHRDTQYF. CDR3 in DNA: TGTGCCAGTAGTATGGGGCACAGAGATACGCAGTATTTT. This rearrangement joins TRBV19 to TRBJ2-3; D might be TRBD1 (5 bases). Trimming stripped 3 bases from V and 5 bases from J, with 9 bases between. The CDR3 runs to 13 residues. The V gene's germline CDR1 is LNHDA and CDR2 SQIVND (reference sequence). Drawing the rest from reference TRBV19 and TRBJ2-3, the complete variable domain is DGGITQSPKYLFRKEGQNVTLSCEQNLNHDAMYWYRQDPGQGLRLIYYSQIVNDFQKGDIAEGYSVSREKKESFPLTVTSAQKNPTAFYLCASSMGHRDTQYFGPGTRLTVL.